This T cell receptor (beta chain) was profiled in a study of cytomegalovirus exposure and HLA in healthy donors (TCRdb year 2017). A note on the overall study: An earlier analysis of more than 550 of the donors reported about 300 Gb of sequence data and 117 million unique TCR beta sequences obtained from about 180 million T cells. Roughly 300 gigabases of sequencing data and roughly 90 million unique TCR sequences were included in an early release covering 550 to 650 HLA-typed donors. The genetic ancestry cluster associated with self-reported Caucasian donors included 81% of the roughly 360 genotyped donors. The study was designed to test whether signatures of past pathogen exposure could be identified by cataloging public T cell receptors. The study profiled the T cell repertoires of hundreds of subjects by immunosequencing and related them to cytomegalovirus serostatus. In addition to the first cohort of roughly 670 subjects, a separate validation cohort of 130 or so different subjects was used. To predict cytomegalovirus infection status, the study brought together high-throughput TCR immunosequencing, statistical association of individual TCRs with disease status, and machine learning. A later analysis re-analyzed previously published TCR beta repertoires from approximately 670 donors and added high-resolution HLA genotyping to study TCR occurrence patterns. Rather than using new phenotypic data, the later analysis identified candidate immune exposures from TCR beta sequences and from how often those sequences occurred across donors. In an earlier analysis of several hundred of the donors, high-throughput TCR beta sequencing was used to judge whether each TCR beta V gene segment behaved as functional or pseudogenic. Alongside the repertoire data, information on donor age, sex, ethnicity and CMV serostatus was compiled. Genome-wide SNP genotypes for about 55% of the roughly 670 donors were used in a later genetic analysis, which treated that subset as a discovery cohort. All discovery cohort repertoires had been generated on a single sequencing platform. HLA typing covered class I and class II loci at four-digit resolution. Typing coverage differed by locus: A, B, C, DRB1 and DQB1 were typed in about 620-630 donors, DQA1 in about 550, DPA1 in some 570, and DPB1 in approximately 450. Roughly 5 DR-DQ haplotypes were handled as single units for association and clustering, since linkage in the cohort was strong. Across 398 genotyped donors of the cohort, an average of about 240,000 unique TCR beta nucleotide sequences per donor were sequenced, and around 20% of those sequences were non-productive. General study outcomes and caveats: According to a later genetic analysis, donors in an Asian-associated ancestry cluster had fewer N-insertions in productive TCRs than the approximately 670-donor mean. A group of highly shared sequence variants was considered likely to be a technical artifact of the sequencing pipeline. A further reported finding was that TCR beta sequences accurately predicted the HLA-A and HLA-B alleles for most subjects in the first cohort. In an earlier analysis of approximately 590 of the donors, most TCR beta V segments appeared in productive rearrangements about 87% or about 30% of the time, broadly matching IMGT annotations. While some public TCRs were present in many individuals, most TCR sequences turned up only very rarely across donors. Assigning TCR associations to individual alleles was difficult when HLA alleles, especially DR and DQ, strongly co-occurred. Some IMGT-functional V segments, including TRBV6-2 and TRBV6-3, could not be distinguished by the 87-base-pair reads and were therefore excluded. A later analysis associated roughly 17,000 TCR beta sequences with specific HLA alleles at a false discovery rate of 0.05. The authors suggested that the approach could potentially be generalized to other disease states and immunological phenotypes. Because HLA typing was missing for some donors at each locus, association tests included only the typed subset. In a later analysis, the rate of TCR association differed among HLA loci, with DRB1 alleles having the most associated TCRs and HLA-C alleles having the fewest. V-gene and J-gene trimming of TCR beta chains was associated with a missense DCLRE1C variant in a later genetic analysis, and the association was replicated in an independent cohort. A later analysis reported that several top co-occurrence clusters appeared linked to parvovirus B19, influenza, CMV and Epstein-Barr virus. In vitro tests confirmed that three of the cytomegalovirus-associated TCR beta chains recognize cytomegalovirus antigens. Compared with equally common non-associated chains, HLA-associated TCR beta chains in a later analysis were more clonally expanded and had lower generation probabilities. Linkage disequilibrium might explain the correlated functional status among segregating V segments, but an unknown experimental factor could not be excluded. The classifier was reported to diagnose cytomegalovirus status with high specificity and sensitivity in both the original cohort and the validation cohort. This cohort had only TCR beta chains sequenced, and the lack of alpha or paired-chain data limited which features could be detected. A total of 150 to 200 TCR beta chains were listed by the study as associated with cytomegalovirus. According to a later analysis, most CMV-associated TCR beta chains appeared to be HLA-restricted, and the HLA associations seemed to be driven largely by CMV exposure. Presence/absence analyses assumed roughly uniform sequencing depth across donors, an assumption that may not hold. Because counts were too low, roughly 17 rarely observed V segments, including chromosome 9 orphons, were left out of the earlier analysis of a few hundred of the donors. The only immune exposure information available for the cohort was CMV serostatus.

About this clone itself: It has no known antigen specificity. There are no base qualities to consult, and no much larger clone falls within one base.

The library was obtained by the immunoSEQ multiplex PCR assay. The multiplex PCR relied on a mix of 60 forward primers for TCR Vbeta segments and 13 reverse primers for TCR Jbeta segments. The CDR3 region of rearranged TCR beta genes was amplified from genomic DNA by a multiplex PCR assay. On the Illumina HiSeq System, the amplified TCR beta libraries were sequenced as 87-base-pair reads. The original methods were these. In a later analysis, around 80 million unique TCR beta chains were counted across the approximately 620 repertoires, and roughly 10 million of these chains were shared by at least two donors. Raw reads were error-corrected and collapsed into unique sequences by a nearest-neighbor algorithm in which closely related sequences were merged to remove PCR and sequencing errors. Alignment of CDR3 sequences to IMGT reference sequences was used to assign V, D and J gene segments. For a sequence to be retained, at least a six-nucleotide match to both a V gene segment and a J gene segment was required. Rearrangements were called productive when the CDR3 lacked stop codons and stayed in frame with V and J; all others were non-productive. Following IMGT convention, CDR3 was defined as the stretch from the second conserved V-encoded cysteine up to the conserved J-encoded phenylalanine. The earlier analysis of about 620 of the donors excluded sequences that lacked an unambiguous match to a single V gene segment. In an earlier analysis of around 590 of the donors, a V segment was called functional when productive rearrangements were above 56.7%, and segregating when the standard deviation between donors exceeded 5%. A statistical classification framework was built for diagnosing cytomegalovirus status from the catalog of TCR beta chain sequences. V and J gene assignment, in a later analysis, came from comparing TCR nucleotide sequences with IMGT/GENE-DB human TR gene sequences. Using the TCRdist pipeline, a later analysis assigned CDR3 sequences along with most-parsimonious VDJ recombination scenarios. In a later analysis, each TCR beta chain was defined by its CDR3 amino acid sequence together with its V-gene family, and reads lacking a unique V-gene family were excluded. To address suspected cross-contamination and a sequencing artifact, a later analysis removed around 590 highly shared, low-generation-probability nucleotide sequences. In a later analysis, a clonal expansion index was calculated for each public chain from normalized within-repertoire ranks of inferred template counts. A later analysis computed generation probabilities with a VDJ recombination model fitted to out-of-frame rearrangements, and checked the results against IGoR. A later analysis scored TCR-TCR, TCR-HLA and TCR-CMV co-occurrence with hypergeometric tests, applying a repertoire-size bias correction to TCR pairs. False discovery rates were estimated in a later analysis by permuting HLA or CMV assignments 20 times. In a later analysis, co-occurring TCRs were grouped using DBSCAN, and TCRdist sequence similarity was added for clustering within HLA-allele-positive subsets. Repertoires with fewer than 30,000 or more than 120,000 public chains were left out of co-occurrence clustering, as were about 5 repertoires with anomalous nucleotide sharing. The immuneACCESS repertoire file appears here via TCRdb, limited to in-frame rearrangements. These files lack a portion of the clones; in checked studies, under half of the deficit traces to unresolved V genes, and the cause of the others is not known. The V and J calls and the clone size are those of that table, but D and trimming were determined from the DNA. The sample contains approximately 130,000 clones, approximately 80% of them found a single time. The ten largest clones take up about 1.7% of the sample.

The cohort consisted of 666 healthy bone marrow donors. At the time of sampling, all cohort members were nominally healthy, though unrecorded immune exposures were likely present. The donor was CMV seronegative and was included in the group of 352 seronegative cohort members. Each donor provided a peripheral blood sample, and peripheral blood mononuclear cells were used for TCR beta sequencing. Genomic DNA extraction from the blood cell samples was performed with the Qiagen DNeasy Blood Extraction Kit. Between the V and J ends, shortened by 3 bases and 1 base respectively, the junction contains 12 bases. From the cysteine up to the phenylalanine, the CDR3 has a length of 16 residues. Only CDR3 DNA remains: 48 bases, in frame from the first base. Taken from the germline V gene, the CDR1 and CDR2 loops are SNHLY and FYNNEI.

The receptor was derived from a woman in her thirties or forties in good health and CMV-seronegative. The chain joins TRBV2 to TRBJ2-2; TRBD1 is possibly the D segment (6 matching bases). Sequencing was carried out using PBMCs. The DNA sequence is TGTGCCAGCAGTGAGCTCGGGACACAGAACACCGGGGAGCTGTTTTTT. The resulting protein is CASSELGTQNTGELFF.